These 14 T cell receptor beta chains originate from one sample sequenced in a study of blood T cell repertoires in COVID-19. Only in-frame clones appear in the TCRdb table, and some are missing; sequencing was by immunoSEQ multiplex PCR. The table has 35,000 to 45,000 clones, 87% seen once. Sequenced input: peripheral blood. The receptors come from a human donor in a cohort sampled during active COVID-19.

The genes are TRBV10-3 and TRBJ1-4, with a weak D call TRBD1 (5 bases). Germline V CDR1 and CDR2: ENHRY, SYGVKD. V was pared by 4 bases and J by 5 bases, with 8 bases between. This CDR3 is 13 amino acids long. CDR3 residues: CAISGQLNEKLFF. The CDR3 bases are TGTGCCATCAGTGGACAGCTAAATGAAAAACTGTTTTTT.

The rearrangement links TRBV3-1 (or the pseudogene TRBV3-2) to TRBJ2-7, with D unclear. Between the trimmed V and J ends, which lost 1 base and 4 bases, there was a span of 5 bases. Per germline, CDR1 LGHDT and CDR2 YNNKEL (reference sequence). The CDR3 length is 12 residues. This chain's CDR3 is CASSQVRYEQYF. CDR3 DNA sequence: TGTGCCAGCAGCCAAGTCCGTTACGAGCAGTACTTC.

The rearrangement uses TRBV11-2 and TRBJ1-6; D not resolved. The CDR3 length is 14 residues. Germline-derived CDR1 and CDR2 are SGHAT and FQNNGV. V was shortened by 5 bases and J by 0 bases, with 5 bases between the two germline ends. The CDR3 reads CASSVRSYNSPLHF. The CDR3, as DNA: TGTGCCAGCAGCGTCCGCTCCTATAATTCACCCCTCCACTTT.

The chain carries TRBV7-2 and TRBJ1-5; no clear D. CDR3 size: 14 residues. The V end was cut by 3 bases, the J end by 2 bases, with 8 bases between. Germline-derived CDR1 and CDR2 are SGHTA and FQGNSA. CDR3 protein: CASSFRTGNQPQHF. The CDR3 nucleotides are TGTGCCAGCAGCTTTCGCACGGGCAATCAGCCCCAGCATTTT.

This clone has more than one count but fewer than ten. The V and J genes are TRBV9 and TRBJ2-2; TRBD2 is a possible D gene (5 bases). V dropped 0 bases and J dropped 5 bases, with 5 bases sitting between them. This CDR3 has 13 amino acids. The germline V gene encodes CDR1 SGDLS and CDR2 YYNGEE. CDR3 in DNA: TGTGCCAGCAGCGTAGGGAGGACCGGGGAGCTGTTTTTT. Translation gives CASSVGRTGELFF.

This chain links TRBV5-4 with TRBJ1-4; 10 nucleotides line up with TRBD1. Germline trimming cut 3 bases from V and 1 base from J; bases unmatched to any gene: 6. Germline CDR1 is SGHNT and CDR2 is YYREEE (reference sequence). The CDR3 runs 17 residues. The DNA of the CDR3 is TGTGCCAGCAGCTCCCGACAGGGGGCGAAAACTAATGAAAAACTGTTTTTT. It yields the protein CASSSRQGAKTNEKLFF.

The chain employs TRBV19 and TRBJ1-2, with 8 bases that match TRBD1. Unmatched junction bases numbered 6, after V lost 5 bases and J lost 1 base. The CDR3 is made up of 15 amino acids. Looked up from germline, CDR1 is LNHDA and CDR2 is SQIVND (reference sequence). The CDR3 region is CASSVDRGLNYGYTF. The CDR3, as DNA: TGTGCCAGTAGTGTCGACAGGGGACTTAACTATGGCTACACCTTC.

This clone is termed medium-sized. The chain couples TRBV3-1 (or the pseudogene TRBV3-2) to TRBJ2-2; unclear D gene. CDR3 length: 14 residues. The V and J ends lost 0 bases and 5 bases respectively, with 7 bases between them. CDR1 LGHDT and CDR2 YNNKEL come from the germline V gene (reference sequence). The chain's CDR3 is CASSQDSGTGELFF. CDR3 DNA: TGTGCCAGCAGCCAAGATTCCGGTACCGGGGAGCTGTTTTTT.

This clone showed up just once. This sequence joins TRBV19 and TRBJ2-1, with D perhaps TRBD1 (5 bases). There are 15 residues in the CDR3. Germline assignment: CDR1 LNHDA and CDR2 SQIVND (reference sequence). Trimming pared 1 base from V and 8 bases from J, leaving 15 bases between. CDR3 in amino acids: CASSIAGHQGDEQFF. The CDR3 DNA follows: TGTGCCAGTAGTATAGCCGGACACCAGGGCGATGAGCAGTTCTTC.

The rearrangement uses TRBV3-1 (or the pseudogene TRBV3-2) and TRBJ2-3; TRBD2 agrees at 8 bases. The CDR3 consists of 21 residues. J lost 7 bases, V lost 3 bases, and 27 bases had no gene match. Germline CDR1 LGHDT, CDR2 YNNKEL (reference sequence). The CDR3 nucleotides are TGTGCCAGCAGCCATCTACAAGCCTTCTCCGGGGGGGCCTTCAGGGTTTATACGCAGTATTTT. This sequence encodes CASSHLQAFSGGAFRVYTQYF.

The chain employs TRBV19 and TRBJ1-2; TRBD1 matches at 10 bases. V gave up 3 bases and J gave up 6 bases; unmatched junction bases: 4. CDR3 size: 14 residues. Germline V gives CDR1 LNHDA, CDR2 SQIVND (reference sequence). CDR3 in DNA: TGTGCCAGTAGTATTCCCGGGACAGGGGATGGCTACACCTTC. Translating it yields CASSIPGTGDGYTF. The whole variable domain, remainder taken from reference TRBV19 and TRBJ1-2, is DGGITQSPKYLFRKEGQNVTLSCEQNLNHDAMYWYRQDPGQGLRLIYYSQIVNDFQKGDIAEGYSVSREKKESFPLTVTSAQKNPTAFYLCASSIPGTGDGYTFGSGTRLTVV.

V usage is TRBV10-2 and J usage is TRBJ2-3, with 10 bases aligning to TRBD2. J gave up 3 bases and V 7 bases, and 4 bases lay outside the gene matches. The CDR3 consists of 14 residues. CDR1 is WSHSY and CDR2 is SAAADI in the germline V gene. The CDR3 region has the DNA TGCGCCAGCACCAGCGGGGGGGGTACAGATACGCAGTATTTT. Its protein product is CASTSGGGTDTQYF.

This chain connects TRBV30 to TRBJ1-4; tentative D call: TRBD1 (6 bases). V lost 8 bases, J lost 7 bases, and 17 bases lay in between. The V gene's germline CDR1 is GTSNPN and CDR2 SVGIG (reference sequence). The CDR3 covers 13 residues. This CDR3 is CARDQGGGEKLFF. The CDR3 DNA reads TGTGCCAGAGATCAGGGAGGGGGTGAAAAACTGTTTTTT.

The chain joins TRBV4-1 to TRBJ1-2; tentative D call: TRBD1 (6 bases). Deletions cut 0 bases from V and 8 bases from J, with 16 bases between. Germline V lookup: CDR1 MGHRA, CDR2 YSYEKL. The CDR3 spans 15 residues. The CDR3 sequence: CASSQDDTGTWGYTF. The CDR3 region has the DNA TGCGCCAGCAGCCAAGATGACACAGGGACCTGGGGCTACACCTTC.